This T cell receptor beta chain came from a study of blood T cell repertoires in COVID-19. Study at large: PBMCs, B-cell-depleted T cells, or T cells provided the cDNA or gDNA that made up the material.

The age range of participants was roughly 18 to 90 years, with residence in about two dozen US areas. Cohort assignment relied on participant-reported clinical history. With 2 bases removed from V and 4 bases from J, the gap between germline ends came to 17 bases. Germline V gives CDR1 MDHEN, CDR2 SYDVKM. The CDR3 contains 17 residues. Some clones are missing from TCRdb's copy, which holds only in-frame ones; the method was immunoSEQ multiplex PCR. The data show 470,000 or so clones, around 90% seen once. The sequence came from a woman aged 18-29 years with acute COVID-19. The sequenced sample consisted of PBMCs or T cells enriched from blood (not recorded which). The V gene is TRBV28, the J gene TRBJ2-2; D possibly corresponds to TRBD2 (5 bases). The CDR3 sequence is CASSLTIGPGSTGELFF. The CDR3 nucleotides are TGTGCCAGCAGTTTAACGATAGGCCCTGGGAGCACCGGGGAGCTGTTTTTT.